This paragraph reports one TCR beta chain. V lost 1 base and J lost 8; bases outside the gene matches: 5. CDR3 length: 13 residues. The V gene's germline CDR1 is SGHNT and CDR2 YYREEE (reference sequence). In the original workflow: How many nucleated cells were present was estimated from reference gene primer amplification. TCRdb's copy holds only in-frame clones and misses some; the assay was immunoSEQ multiplex PCR. The V and J calls and clone size were taken over from that table, and D and trimming were inferred from the DNA. The sample lists around 320,000 clones; 88% were seen once. The sample belongs to a study of blood T cell repertoires in COVID-19.

What was sequenced was peripheral blood. This TCR was recovered from a woman in her 30s who had recovered from COVID-19. The J gene is TRBJ1-2, the V gene TRBV5-4; 7 positions match TRBD1. The CDR3 DNA follows: TGTGCCAGCAGCTTGATGACGGACAGGGGCTACACCTTC. Amino acid sequence: CASSLMTDRGYTF.